This T cell receptor (beta chain) stems from a study of blood T cell repertoires in COVID-19. Study-level background: Whether acute or convalescent, the COVID-19 samples came from the United States, Italy and Spain.

Between the trimmed V and J ends, which lost 6 bases and 8 bases, there was a span of 18 bases. Looked up from germline, CDR1 is MDHEN and CDR2 is SYDVKM. The CDR3 has 14 residues. Source study methods: The assay estimated nucleated cells by amplifying reference gene primers. Using immunoSEQ multiplex PCR, the repertoire was profiled, and TCRdb retains in-frame clones only, with some absent. Clone size and V and J calls were adopted from that table, with D and trimming inferred from the DNA. Here the sample spans 390,000 or so clones, around 87% being singletons. This rearrangement joins TRBV28 to TRBJ2-3; the D gene is possibly TRBD2 (7 bases). Sequenced material: peripheral blood. This sequence originates from a woman between 25 and 40 years old with COVID-19, enrolled during active disease. CDR3 DNA: TGTGCCAGCAGCGAGGGGGGAGGGCGAGTTACGCAGTATTTT. Its protein is CASSEGGGRVTQYF.